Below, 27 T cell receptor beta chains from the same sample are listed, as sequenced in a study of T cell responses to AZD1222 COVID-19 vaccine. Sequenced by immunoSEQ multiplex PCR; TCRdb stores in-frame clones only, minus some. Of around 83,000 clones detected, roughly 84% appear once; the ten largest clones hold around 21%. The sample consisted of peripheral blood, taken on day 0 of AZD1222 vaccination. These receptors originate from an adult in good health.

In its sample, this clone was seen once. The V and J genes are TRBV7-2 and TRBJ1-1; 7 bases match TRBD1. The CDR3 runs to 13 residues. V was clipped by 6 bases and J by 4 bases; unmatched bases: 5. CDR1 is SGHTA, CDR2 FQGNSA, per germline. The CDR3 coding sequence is TGTGCCAGCAGGCTGGCAGGGGGCACTGAAGCTTTCTTT. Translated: CASRLAGGTEAFF.

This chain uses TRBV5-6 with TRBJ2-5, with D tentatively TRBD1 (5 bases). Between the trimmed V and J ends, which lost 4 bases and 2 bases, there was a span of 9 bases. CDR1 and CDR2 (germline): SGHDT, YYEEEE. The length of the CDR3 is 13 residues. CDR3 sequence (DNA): TGTGCCAGCAGCGGCACAGGACAAGAGACCCAGTACTTC. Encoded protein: CASSGTGQETQYF.

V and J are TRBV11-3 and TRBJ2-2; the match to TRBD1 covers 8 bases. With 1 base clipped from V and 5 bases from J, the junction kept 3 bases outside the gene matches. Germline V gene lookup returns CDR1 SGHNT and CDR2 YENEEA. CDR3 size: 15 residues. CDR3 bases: TGTGCCAGCAGCTTAGGGACAGGGTCGACCGGGGAGCTGTTTTTT. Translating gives CASSLGTGSTGELFF.

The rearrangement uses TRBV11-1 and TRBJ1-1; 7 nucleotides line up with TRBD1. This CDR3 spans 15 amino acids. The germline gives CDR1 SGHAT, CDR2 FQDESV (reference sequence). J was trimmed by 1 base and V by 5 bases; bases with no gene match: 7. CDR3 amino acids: CASSPWTGENTEAFF. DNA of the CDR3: TGTGCCAGCAGCCCCTGGACAGGAGAGAACACTGAAGCTTTCTTT. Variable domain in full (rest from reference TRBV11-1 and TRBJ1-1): EAEVAQSPRYKITEKSQAVAFWCDPISGHATLYWYRQILGQGPELLVQFQDESVVDDSQLPKDRFSAERLKGVDSTLKIQPAELGDSAMYLCASSPWTGENTEAFFGQGTRLTVV.

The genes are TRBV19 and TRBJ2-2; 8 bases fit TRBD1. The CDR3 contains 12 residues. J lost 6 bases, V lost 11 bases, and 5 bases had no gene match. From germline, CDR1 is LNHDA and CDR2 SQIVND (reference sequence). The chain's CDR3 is CAGSDRAGELFF. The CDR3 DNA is TGTGCCGGATCGGACAGGGCCGGGGAGCTGTTTTTT. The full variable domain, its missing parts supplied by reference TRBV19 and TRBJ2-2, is DGGITQSPKYLFRKEGQNVTLSCEQNLNHDAMYWYRQDPGQGLRLIYYSQIVNDFQKGDIAEGYSVSREKKESFPLTVTSAQKNPTAFYLCAGSDRAGELFFGEGSRLTVL.

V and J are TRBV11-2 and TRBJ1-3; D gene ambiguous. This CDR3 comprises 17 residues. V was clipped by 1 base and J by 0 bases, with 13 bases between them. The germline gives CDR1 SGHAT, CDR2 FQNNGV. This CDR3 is CASSLVFSTLSGNTIYF. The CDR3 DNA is TGTGCCAGCAGCTTAGTGTTCTCCACCCTCTCTGGAAACACCATATATTTT.

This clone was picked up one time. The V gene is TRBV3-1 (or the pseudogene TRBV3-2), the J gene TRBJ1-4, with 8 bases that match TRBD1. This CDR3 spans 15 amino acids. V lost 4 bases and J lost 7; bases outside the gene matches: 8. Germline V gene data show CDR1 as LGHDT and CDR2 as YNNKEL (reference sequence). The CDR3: CASSPRRGPTEKLFF. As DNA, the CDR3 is TGTGCCAGCAGCCCCCGCAGGGGGCCGACTGAAAAACTGTTTTTT.

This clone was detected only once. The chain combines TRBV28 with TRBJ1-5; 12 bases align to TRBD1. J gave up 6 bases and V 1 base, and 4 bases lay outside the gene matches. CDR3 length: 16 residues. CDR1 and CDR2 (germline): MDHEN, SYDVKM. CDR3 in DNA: TGTGCCAGCAGTTTATCGGGACAGGGGGCCGGTCAGCCCCAGCATTTT. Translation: CASSLSGQGAGQPQHF.

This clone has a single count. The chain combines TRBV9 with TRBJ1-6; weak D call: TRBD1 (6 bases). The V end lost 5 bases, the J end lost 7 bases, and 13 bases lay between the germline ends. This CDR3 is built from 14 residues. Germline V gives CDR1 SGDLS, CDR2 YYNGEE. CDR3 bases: TGTGCCAGCAGGGGACAAGGAGGAAATTCACCCCTCCACTTT. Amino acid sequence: CASRGQGGNSPLHF.

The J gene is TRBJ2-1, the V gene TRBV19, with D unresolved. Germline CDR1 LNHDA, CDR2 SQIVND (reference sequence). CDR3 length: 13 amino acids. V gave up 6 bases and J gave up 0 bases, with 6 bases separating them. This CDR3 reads CASRPGSYNEQFF. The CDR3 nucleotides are TGTGCCAGTAGGCCAGGCTCCTACAATGAGCAGTTCTTC. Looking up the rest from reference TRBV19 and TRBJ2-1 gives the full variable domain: DGGITQSPKYLFRKEGQNVTLSCEQNLNHDAMYWYRQDPGQGLRLIYYSQIVNDFQKGDIAEGYSVSREKKESFPLTVTSAQKNPTAFYLCASRPGSYNEQFFGPGTRLTVL.

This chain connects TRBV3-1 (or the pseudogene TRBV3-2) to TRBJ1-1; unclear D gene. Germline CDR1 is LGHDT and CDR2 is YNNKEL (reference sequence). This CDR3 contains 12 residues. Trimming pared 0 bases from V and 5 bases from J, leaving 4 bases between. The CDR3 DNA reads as TGTGCCAGCAGCCAAGAAGGAACTGAAGCTTTCTTT. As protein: CASSQEGTEAFF.

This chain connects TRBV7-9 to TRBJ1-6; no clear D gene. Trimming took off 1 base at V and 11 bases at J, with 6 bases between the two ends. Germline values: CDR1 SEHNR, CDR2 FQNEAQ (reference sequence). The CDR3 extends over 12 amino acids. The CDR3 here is CASSLDATPLHF. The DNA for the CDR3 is TGTGCCAGCAGCTTAGACGCAACACCCCTCCACTTT.

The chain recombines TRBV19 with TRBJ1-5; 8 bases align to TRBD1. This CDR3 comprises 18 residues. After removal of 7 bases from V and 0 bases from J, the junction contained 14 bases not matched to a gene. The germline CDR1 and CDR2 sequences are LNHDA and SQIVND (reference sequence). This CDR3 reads CASMGGRGRQYSNQPQHF. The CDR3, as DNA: TGTGCCAGTATGGGGGGCAGGGGGCGACAGTATAGCAATCAGCCCCAGCATTTT.

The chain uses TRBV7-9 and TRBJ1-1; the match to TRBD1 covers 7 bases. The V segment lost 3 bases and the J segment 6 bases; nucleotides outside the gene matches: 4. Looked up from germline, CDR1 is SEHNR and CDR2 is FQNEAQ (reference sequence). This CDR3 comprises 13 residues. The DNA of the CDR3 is TGTGCCAGCAGCTTGGAGACAGGGTCTGAAGCTTTCTTT. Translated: CASSLETGSEAFF.

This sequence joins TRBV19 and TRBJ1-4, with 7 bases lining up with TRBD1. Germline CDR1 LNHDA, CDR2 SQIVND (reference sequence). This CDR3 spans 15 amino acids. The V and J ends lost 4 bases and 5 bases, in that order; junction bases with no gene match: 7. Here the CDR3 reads CASSRQRGQNEKLFF. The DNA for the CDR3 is TGTGCCAGTAGTAGACAAAGGGGACAGAATGAAAAACTGTTTTTT.

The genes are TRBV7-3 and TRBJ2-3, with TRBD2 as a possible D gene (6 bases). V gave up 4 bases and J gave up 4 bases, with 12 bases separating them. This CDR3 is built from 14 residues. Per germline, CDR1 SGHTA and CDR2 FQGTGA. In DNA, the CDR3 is TGTGCCAGCAGCTCCGGGACTCGCGCAGATACGCAGTATTTT. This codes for CASSSGTRADTQYF.

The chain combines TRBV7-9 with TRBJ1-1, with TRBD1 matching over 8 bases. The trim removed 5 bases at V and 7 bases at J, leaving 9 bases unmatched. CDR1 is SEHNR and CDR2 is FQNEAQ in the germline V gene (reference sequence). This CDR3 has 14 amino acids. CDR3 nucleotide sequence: TGTGCCAGCAGCGATGTGCAGGGGGCCAATGAAGCTTTCTTT. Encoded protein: CASSDVQGANEAFF.

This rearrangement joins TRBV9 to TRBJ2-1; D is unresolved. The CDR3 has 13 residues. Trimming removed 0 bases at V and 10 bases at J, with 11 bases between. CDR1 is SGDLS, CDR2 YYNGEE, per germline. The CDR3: CASSVGDVEEQFF. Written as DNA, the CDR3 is TGTGCCAGCAGCGTAGGTGATGTAGAGGAGCAGTTCTTC.

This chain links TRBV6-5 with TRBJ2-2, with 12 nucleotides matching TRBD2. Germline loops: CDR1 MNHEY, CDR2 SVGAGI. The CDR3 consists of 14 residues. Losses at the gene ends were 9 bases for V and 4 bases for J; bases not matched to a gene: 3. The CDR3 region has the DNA TGTGCCAGTCTAGCGGGAGGGTTCACCGGGGAGCTGTTTTTT. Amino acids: CASLAGGFTGELFF.

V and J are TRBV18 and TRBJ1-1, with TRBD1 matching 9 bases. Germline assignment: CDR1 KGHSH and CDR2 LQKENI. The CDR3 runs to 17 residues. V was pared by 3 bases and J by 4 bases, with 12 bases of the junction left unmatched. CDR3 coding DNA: TGTGCCAGCTCACCGGGACAGGGCGAGGGGAGGTTCACTGAAGCTTTCTTT. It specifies CASSPGQGEGRFTEAFF.

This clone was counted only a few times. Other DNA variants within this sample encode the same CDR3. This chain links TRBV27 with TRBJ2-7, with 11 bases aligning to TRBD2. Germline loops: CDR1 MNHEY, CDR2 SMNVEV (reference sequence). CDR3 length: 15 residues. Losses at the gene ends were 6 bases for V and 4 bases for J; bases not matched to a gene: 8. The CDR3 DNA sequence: TGTGCCAGCAGCTTACTAGCGGGGGCCCGATACGAGCAGTACTTC. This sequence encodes CASSLLAGARYEQYF.

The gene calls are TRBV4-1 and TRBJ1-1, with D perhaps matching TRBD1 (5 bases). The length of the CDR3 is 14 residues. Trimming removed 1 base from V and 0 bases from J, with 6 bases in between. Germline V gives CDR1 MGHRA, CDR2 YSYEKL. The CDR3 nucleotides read TGCGCCAGCAGCCAAGGACAGATGAACACTGAAGCTTTCTTT. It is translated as CASSQGQMNTEAFF.

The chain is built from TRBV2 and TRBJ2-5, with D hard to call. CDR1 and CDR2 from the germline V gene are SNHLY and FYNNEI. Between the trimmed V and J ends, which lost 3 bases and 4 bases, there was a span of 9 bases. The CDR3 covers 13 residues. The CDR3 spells CASSEALLETQYF. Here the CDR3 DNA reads TGTGCCAGCAGTGAGGCCTTGCTAGAGACCCAGTACTTC.

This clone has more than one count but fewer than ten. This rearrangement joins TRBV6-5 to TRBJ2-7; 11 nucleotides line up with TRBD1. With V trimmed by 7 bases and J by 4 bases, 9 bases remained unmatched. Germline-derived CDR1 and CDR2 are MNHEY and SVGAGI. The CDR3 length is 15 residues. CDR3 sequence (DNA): TGTGCCAGCACCCGGACAGGGGGCTCCCCTTACGAGCAGTACTTC. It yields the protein CASTRTGGSPYEQYF.

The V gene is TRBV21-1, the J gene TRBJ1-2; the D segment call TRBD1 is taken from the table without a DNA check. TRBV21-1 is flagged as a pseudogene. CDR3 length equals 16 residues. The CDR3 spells CASSKIGGRVNYGYTF. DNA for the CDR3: TGTGCCAGCAGCAAGATTGGCGGCAGGGTTAACTATGGCTACACCTTC.

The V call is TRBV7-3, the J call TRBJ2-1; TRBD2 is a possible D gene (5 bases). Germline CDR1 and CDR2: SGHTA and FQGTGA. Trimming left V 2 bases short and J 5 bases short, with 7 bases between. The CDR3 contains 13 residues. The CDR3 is CASSLGLNNEQFF. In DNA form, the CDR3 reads TGTGCCAGCAGCTTAGGACTGAACAATGAGCAGTTCTTC.

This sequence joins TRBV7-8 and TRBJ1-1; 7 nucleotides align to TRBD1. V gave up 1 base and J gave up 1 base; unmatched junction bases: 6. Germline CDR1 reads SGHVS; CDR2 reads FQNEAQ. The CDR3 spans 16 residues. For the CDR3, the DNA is TGTGCCAGCAGCTTAGTTATAGGGGGCCCGAACACTGAAGCTTTCTTT. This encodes CASSLVIGGPNTEAFF.